The 26 T cell receptor beta chains below come from one sample, sequenced in a study of cytomegalovirus exposure and HLA in healthy donors. The PCR was carried out with 60 Vbeta primers and 13 Jbeta primers. The method was immunoSEQ multiplex PCR; TCRdb's version includes in-frame clones alone and lacks a portion of them. The sample records over 150,000 clones, roughly 76% being singletons. The material sequenced was PBMCs. The source is a woman aged 45-65 years in good health and CMV-seronegative.

This sequence joins TRBV28 and TRBJ2-7, with D perhaps matching TRBD2 (6 bases). The CDR3 is 15 residues long. Germline V gene lookup returns CDR1 MDHEN and CDR2 SYDVKM. The V end was cut by 1 base, the J end by 5 bases, with 15 bases between. As DNA, the CDR3 is TGTGCCAGCAGTTTATTTGCAGCACTAGCCGACGAGCAGTACTTC. Amino acid sequence: CASSLFAALADEQYF.

V gene TRBV14 combines with J gene TRBJ1-1; no firm D call. CDR3 size: 14 residues. Germline values: CDR1 SGHDN, CDR2 FVKESK. Trimming took off 4 bases at V and 7 bases at J, with 16 bases between the two ends. CDR3 sequence reads: CASSLTPARGEAFF. The CDR3 DNA reads TGTGCCAGCAGCCTCACCCCAGCGCGCGGTGAAGCTTTCTTT.

The V gene is TRBV7-2, the J gene TRBJ1-5; 7 bases align to TRBD1. The ends lost 4 bases at V and 10 bases at J; junction bases unmatched: 10. The length of the CDR3 is 14 residues. Germline CDR1 and CDR2: SGHTA and FQGNSA. CDR3 sequence reads: CASSWGQILSPQHF. The CDR3 DNA is TGTGCCAGCAGCTGGGGACAGATCCTATCTCCCCAGCATTTT. Based on the CDR3 plus reference TRBV7-2 and TRBJ1-5, the full variable domain is GAGVSQSPSNKVTEKGKDVELRCDPISGHTALYWYRQSLGQGLEFLIYFQGNSAPDKSGLPSDRFSAERTGGSVSTLTIQRTQQEDSAVYLCASSWGQILSPQHFGDGTRLSIL.

The table lists this clone with a few counts. This chain links TRBV7-6 with TRBJ2-7; 12 nucleotides match TRBD1. Trimming cost V 5 bases and J 4 bases; bases outside gene matches: 6. The germline gives CDR1 SGHVS, CDR2 FNYEAQ. The CDR3 consists of 15 residues. CDR3 loop: CASSLGTGGFYEQYF. CDR3 sequence (DNA): TGTGCCAGCAGCCTAGGGACAGGGGGCTTTTACGAGCAGTACTTC.

This chain joins TRBV5-1 and TRBJ1-6; D uncertain. The CDR3 totals 15 residues. From germline, CDR1 is SGHRS and CDR2 YFSETQ. Trimming left V 10 bases short and J 0 bases short, with 14 bases between. The CDR3 region is CAQLGMNSYNSPLHF. Here the CDR3 DNA reads TGCGCCCAGCTAGGTATGAACTCCTATAATTCACCCCTCCACTTT.

The chain combines TRBV15 with TRBJ1-2; D remains ambiguous. The V gene lost 2 bases and the J gene lost 2 bases, with 12 bases spanning the gap. The CDR3 runs 15 residues. CDR1 and CDR2 from the germline V gene are LNHNV and YYDKDF (reference sequence). The CDR3 DNA sequence: TGTGCCACCAGCAGATTGAGAGATAAAAACTATGGCTACACCTTC. Amino acids: CATSRLRDKNYGYTF.

The chain combines TRBV6-4 with TRBJ1-5; 9 bases line up with TRBD1. V was clipped by 0 bases and J by 2 bases; unmatched bases: 14. The CDR3 has 20 residues. Germline values: CDR1 MRHNA, CDR2 SNTAGT. In DNA, the CDR3 is TGTGCCAGCAGTGACTCGATCCCGGGACAGGGATTAATAGGCAATCAGCCCCAGCATTTT. This codes for CASSDSIPGQGLIGNQPQHF.

The chain joins TRBV7-9 to TRBJ2-1; no firm D call. V was trimmed by 3 bases and J by 10 bases, leaving 7 bases between them. This CDR3 has 11 residues. CDR1 SEHNR and CDR2 FQNEAQ come from the germline V gene (reference sequence). CDR3 in amino acids: CASSFDQEQFF. Written as DNA, the CDR3 is TGTGCCAGCAGCTTTGATCAGGAGCAGTTCTTC.

The chain couples TRBV30 to TRBJ1-1; 8 positions agree with TRBD1. The V segment lost 2 bases and the J segment 1 base; nucleotides outside the gene matches: 3. Germline values: CDR1 GTSNPN, CDR2 SVGIG (reference sequence). This CDR3 contains 14 residues. CDR3: CAWSIGTGNTEAFF. Written as DNA, the CDR3 is TGTGCCTGGAGTATTGGGACAGGGAACACTGAAGCTTTCTTT.

This clone was observed a single time. The chain joins TRBV18 to TRBJ2-6; no firm D call. V shed 8 bases and J shed 0 bases, with 11 bases lying between them. Germline loops: CDR1 KGHSH, CDR2 LQKENI. The CDR3 contains 15 residues. CDR3 in amino acids: CASQEKSSGANVLTF. The CDR3, as DNA: TGTGCCAGCCAAGAAAAGAGCTCTGGGGCCAACGTCCTGACTTTC.

This sequence joins TRBV6-6 and TRBJ1-4; TRBD1 matches at 9 bases. The V gene end was trimmed by 2 bases and the J gene end by 8 bases; junction bases not matched to a gene: 9. Germline V gene sequence: CDR1 MNHNY, CDR2 SVGAGI (reference sequence). The CDR3 sequence is 16 residues long. The CDR3 loop reads CASSYEVTGGREKLFF. CDR3 nucleotide sequence: TGTGCCAGCAGTTACGAGGTTACAGGGGGCCGAGAAAAACTGTTTTTT.

The CDR3 loop reads CAWREGDYNEQFF. The CDR3 bases are TGTGCCTGGAGAGAGGGAGATTACAATGAGCAGTTCTTC. The rearrangement links TRBV30 to TRBJ2-1; D might be TRBD2 (5 bases). CDR1 and CDR2 (germline): GTSNPN, SVGIG (reference sequence). The CDR3 loop spans 13 amino acids. Deletions cut 3 bases from V and 4 bases from J, with 10 bases between.

The chain recombines TRBV5-6 with TRBJ1-1; TRBD1 agrees at 8 bases. CDR1 SGHDT and CDR2 YYEEEE come from the germline V gene. This CDR3 spans 15 amino acids. With V trimmed by 4 bases and J by 1 base, 6 bases remained unmatched. The CDR3 nucleotides are TGTGCCAGCAGCCCGGTCGGGACAGGGAACACTGAAGCTTTCTTT. Protein product: CASSPVGTGNTEAFF.

This clone came up a few times. This chain joins TRBV2 and TRBJ2-1; 13 nucleotides line up with TRBD2. V was clipped by 4 bases and J by 5 bases; unmatched bases: 2. This CDR3 has 15 residues. CDR1 is SNHLY and CDR2 is FYNNEI in the germline V gene. The CDR3 coding sequence is TGTGCCAGCAGTGCCGGGACTAGCGGGAACAATGAGCAGTTCTTC. Its protein product is CASSAGTSGNNEQFF.

The rearrangement joins TRBV19 to TRBJ2-2, with 8 bases matching TRBD1. CDR1 is LNHDA and CDR2 is SQIVND in the germline V gene (reference sequence). This CDR3 comprises 14 residues. The V segment lost 5 bases and the J segment 4 bases; nucleotides outside the gene matches: 3. This CDR3 reads CASSPTGGTGELFF. In nucleotides, the CDR3 is TGTGCCAGTAGTCCCACAGGGGGCACCGGGGAGCTGTTTTTT.

This rearrangement joins TRBV30 to TRBJ2-2, with 15 bases identical to TRBD2. CDR1 and CDR2 from the germline V gene are GTSNPN and SVGIG (reference sequence). The CDR3 covers 19 residues. Germline trimming cut 5 bases from V and 5 bases from J; bases unmatched to any gene: 15. Here the CDR3 DNA reads TGTGCCTGGGGGACCGGGACTAGCGGGGGGCCTAGTGGGACCGGGGAGCTGTTTTTT. This sequence encodes CAWGTGTSGGPSGTGELFF.

V usage is TRBV9 and J usage is TRBJ2-1; 16 bases line up with TRBD2. Germline lookup yields CDR1 SGDLS and CDR2 YYNGEE. This CDR3 has 19 residues. Losses at the gene ends were 0 bases for V and 4 bases for J; bases not matched to a gene: 7. CDR3 nucleotide sequence: TGTGCCAGCAGCGTAGCTGGGACTAGCGGGAGGGCCGGATACAATGAGCAGTTCTTC. As protein: CASSVAGTSGRAGYNEQFF.

The chain carries TRBV6-5 and TRBJ1-1, with D possibly TRBD1 on 6 matching bases. Germline lookup yields CDR1 MNHEY and CDR2 SVGAGI. V was pared by 7 bases and J by 3 bases, with 15 bases between. This CDR3 is built from 14 residues. CDR3 sequence (DNA): TGTGCCAGCACTACTTGGGCAGGGGACACTGAAGCTTTCTTT. Translation gives CASTTWAGDTEAFF.

The chain links TRBV19 to TRBJ2-2, with D maybe TRBD1 (6 bases). V lost 4 bases, J lost 3 bases, and 9 bases lay in between. The length of the CDR3 is 14 residues. CDR1 is LNHDA, CDR2 SQIVND, per germline (reference sequence). The CDR3 region has the DNA TGTGCCAGTAGTAGGGCAGGGGACACCGGGGAGCTGTTTTTT. Residues: CASSRAGDTGELFF.

This sequence joins TRBV6-6 and TRBJ2-1; D is undetermined. The CDR3 covers 15 residues. The V and J ends lost 5 bases and 3 bases respectively, with 14 bases between them. CDR1 is MNHNY and CDR2 is SVGAGI in the germline V gene (reference sequence). CDR3 loop: CASSPGLRSYNEQFF. As DNA, the CDR3 is TGTGCCAGCAGTCCCGGTCTGAGGAGCTACAATGAGCAGTTCTTC.

V usage is TRBV10-3 and J usage is TRBJ2-3; 7 nucleotides align to TRBD2. The CDR3 is made up of 14 amino acids. Looked up from germline, CDR1 is ENHRY and CDR2 is SYGVKD. Trimming at V came to 4 bases and at J to 1 base, leaving 2 bases not matched to a gene. The CDR3 protein is CAISGAGGTDTQYF. CDR3 DNA: TGTGCCATCAGTGGGGCGGGGGGCACAGATACGCAGTATTTT.

This chain links TRBV6-6 with TRBJ2-7; tentative D call: TRBD2 (6 bases). In germline, CDR1 is MNHNY, CDR2 SVGAGI (reference sequence). The V and J ends lost 8 bases and 4 bases respectively, with 9 bases between them. The length of the CDR3 is 11 residues. CDR3 sequence reads: CASGRLYEQYF. CDR3 in DNA: TGTGCCAGCGGGAGGTTATACGAGCAGTACTTC.

The chain carries TRBV6-5 and TRBJ2-5, with D perhaps matching TRBD2 (7 bases). This CDR3 is 14 amino acids long. CDR1 and CDR2 from the germline V gene are MNHEY and SVGAGI. Trimming left V 5 bases short and J 11 bases short, with 21 bases between. The CDR3 protein is CASSRGGGTFGQYF. The CDR3 nucleotides are TGTGCCAGCAGTAGGGGGGGCGGGACGTTTGGACAGTACTTC.

V usage is TRBV11-2 and J usage is TRBJ2-7; 16 positions agree with TRBD2. Trimming removed 4 bases from V and 4 bases from J; junction bases left unmatched: 4. Germline CDR1 is SGHAT and CDR2 is FQNNGV. The CDR3 contains 16 residues. CDR3 sequence (DNA): TGTGCCAGCAGCTCTGGGACTAGCGGGAGGGCGTACGAGCAGTACTTC. It specifies CASSSGTSGRAYEQYF.

The chain uses TRBV13 and TRBJ2-2, with TRBD1 as a possible D gene (7 bases). Trimming removed 5 bases at V and 1 base at J, with 14 bases between. The CDR3 is made up of 16 amino acids. CDR1 and CDR2 from the germline V gene are PRHDT and FYEKMQ (reference sequence). CDR3 in DNA: TGTGCCAGCAGCCGAAACAGGGGAGGGAACACCGGGGAGCTGTTTTTT. It yields the protein CASSRNRGGNTGELFF.

V gene TRBV5-6 combines with J gene TRBJ2-7; TRBD1 agrees at 12 bases. Germline CDR1 is SGHDT and CDR2 is YYEEEE. The CDR3 totals 15 residues. V lost 3 bases to trimming and J lost 3 bases; unmatched junction nucleotides: 4. The CDR3 region is CASSSGTGGLYEQYF. CDR3 DNA sequence: TGTGCCAGCAGCTCCGGGACAGGGGGCCTCTACGAGCAGTACTTC.